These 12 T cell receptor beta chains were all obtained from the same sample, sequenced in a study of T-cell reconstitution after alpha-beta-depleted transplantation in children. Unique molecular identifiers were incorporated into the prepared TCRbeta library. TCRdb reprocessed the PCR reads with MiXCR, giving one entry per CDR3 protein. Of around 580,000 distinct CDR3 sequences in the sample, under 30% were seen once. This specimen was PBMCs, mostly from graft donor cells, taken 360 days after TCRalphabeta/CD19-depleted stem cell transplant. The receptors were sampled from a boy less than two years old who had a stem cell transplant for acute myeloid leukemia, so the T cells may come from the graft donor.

CDR3 loop: CASLPPYGRKTEAFF. The DNA of the CDR3 is TGTGCCAGCCTCCCTCCTTATGGGAGGAAGACTGAAGCTTTCTTT. This chain joins TRBV25-1 and TRBJ1-1; D uncertain. The V end was cut by 8 bases, the J end by 5 bases, with 21 bases between. The germline V gene encodes CDR1 MGHDK and CDR2 SYGVNS. The CDR3 runs 15 residues.

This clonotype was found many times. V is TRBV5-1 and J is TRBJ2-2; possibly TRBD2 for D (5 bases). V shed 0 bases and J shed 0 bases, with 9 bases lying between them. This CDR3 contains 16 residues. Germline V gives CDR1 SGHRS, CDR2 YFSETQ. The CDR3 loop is CASSLAGGSNTGELFF. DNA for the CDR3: TGCGCCAGCAGCTTGGCTGGAGGATCGAACACCGGGGAGCTGTTTTTT.

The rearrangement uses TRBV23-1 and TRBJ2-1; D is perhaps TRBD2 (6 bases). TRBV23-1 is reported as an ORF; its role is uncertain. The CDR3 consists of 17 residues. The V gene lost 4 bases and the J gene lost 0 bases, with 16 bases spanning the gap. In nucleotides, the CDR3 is TGCGCCAGCAGTCCCCCCTCCGCCGGGAGCTCCTACAATGAGCAGTTCTTC. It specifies CASSPPSAGSSYNEQFF.

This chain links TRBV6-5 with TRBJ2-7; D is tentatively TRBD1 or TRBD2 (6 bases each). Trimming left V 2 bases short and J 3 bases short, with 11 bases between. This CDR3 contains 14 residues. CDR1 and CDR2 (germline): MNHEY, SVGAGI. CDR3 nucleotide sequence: TGTGCCAGCAGTTACGGGGGGCCCCTCTACGAGCAGTACTTC. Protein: CASSYGGPLYEQYF.

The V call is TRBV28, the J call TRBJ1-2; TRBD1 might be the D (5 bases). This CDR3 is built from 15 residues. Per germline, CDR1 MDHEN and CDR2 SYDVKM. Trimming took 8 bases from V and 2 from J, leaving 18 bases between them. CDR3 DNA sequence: TGTGCCAGCTCCGCGAATTTGGGGCTGAACTATGGCTACACCTTC. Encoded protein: CASSANLGLNYGYTF.

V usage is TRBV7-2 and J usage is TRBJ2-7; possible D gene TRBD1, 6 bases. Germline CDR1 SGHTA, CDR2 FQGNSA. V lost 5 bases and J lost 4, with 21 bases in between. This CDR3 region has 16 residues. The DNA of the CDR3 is TGTGCCAGCAGCCGGTCAGCCCCTGTACAGGGTTACGAGCAGTACTTC. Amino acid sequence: CASSRSAPVQGYEQYF.

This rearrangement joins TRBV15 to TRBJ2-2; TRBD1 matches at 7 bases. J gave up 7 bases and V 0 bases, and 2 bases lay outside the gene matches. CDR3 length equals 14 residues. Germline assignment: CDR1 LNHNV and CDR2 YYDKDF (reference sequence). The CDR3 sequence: CATSREQGIGELFF. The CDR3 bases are TGTGCCACCAGCAGAGAACAGGGGATCGGGGAGCTGTTTTTT.

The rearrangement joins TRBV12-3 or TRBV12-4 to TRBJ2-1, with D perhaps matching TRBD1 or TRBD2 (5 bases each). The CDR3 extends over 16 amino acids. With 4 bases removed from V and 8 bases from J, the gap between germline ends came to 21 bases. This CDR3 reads CASSSYPSLGRDEQFF. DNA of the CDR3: TGTGCCAGCAGTTCCTACCCCTCACTAGGCAGGGATGAGCAGTTCTTC.

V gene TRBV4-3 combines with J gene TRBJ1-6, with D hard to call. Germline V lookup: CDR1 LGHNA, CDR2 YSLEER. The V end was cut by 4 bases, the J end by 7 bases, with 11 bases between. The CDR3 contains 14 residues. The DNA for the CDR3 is TGCGCCAGCAGCCCGACGCCGGGAAATTCACCCCTCCACTTT. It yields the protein CASSPTPGNSPLHF.

The CDR3, as DNA: TGCGCCAGCAGCTGGGACCCCCTGGCGGAGACCCAGTACTTC. Its translation: CASSWDPLAETQYF. V usage is TRBV5-1 and J usage is TRBJ2-5, with D perhaps TRBD1 or TRBD2 (5 bases each). Germline V gene lookup returns CDR1 SGHRS and CDR2 YFSETQ. V was pared by 3 bases and J by 5 bases, with 14 bases between. The CDR3 runs 14 residues.

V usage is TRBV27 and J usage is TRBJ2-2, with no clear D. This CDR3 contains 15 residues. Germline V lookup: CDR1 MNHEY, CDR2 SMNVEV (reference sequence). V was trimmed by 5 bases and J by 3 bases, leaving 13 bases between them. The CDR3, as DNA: TGTGCCAGCAGTCGTGTACAGACTTACACCGGGGAGCTGTTTTTT. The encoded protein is CASSRVQTYTGELFF.

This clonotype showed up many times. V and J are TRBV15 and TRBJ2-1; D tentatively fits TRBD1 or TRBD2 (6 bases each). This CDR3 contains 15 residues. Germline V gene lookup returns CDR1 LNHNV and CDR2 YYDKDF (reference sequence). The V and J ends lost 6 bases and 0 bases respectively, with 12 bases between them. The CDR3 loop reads CATRGGQSSYNEQFF. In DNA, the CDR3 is TGTGCCACCAGGGGGGGACAAAGCTCCTACAATGAGCAGTTCTTC.